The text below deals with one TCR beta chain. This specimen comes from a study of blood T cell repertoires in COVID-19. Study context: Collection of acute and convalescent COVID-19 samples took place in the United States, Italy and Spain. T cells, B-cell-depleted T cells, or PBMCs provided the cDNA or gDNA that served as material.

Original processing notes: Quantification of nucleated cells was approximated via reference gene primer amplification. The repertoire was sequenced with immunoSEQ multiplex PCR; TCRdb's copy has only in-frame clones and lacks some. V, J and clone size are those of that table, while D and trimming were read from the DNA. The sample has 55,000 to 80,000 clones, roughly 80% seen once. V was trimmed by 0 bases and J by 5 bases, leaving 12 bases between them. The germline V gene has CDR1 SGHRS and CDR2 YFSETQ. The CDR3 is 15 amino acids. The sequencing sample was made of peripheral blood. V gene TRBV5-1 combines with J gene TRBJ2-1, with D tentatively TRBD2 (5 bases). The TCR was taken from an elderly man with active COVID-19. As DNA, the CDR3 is TGCGCCAGCAGCTTGGCGGGAAAGGGAAACAATGAGCAGTTCTTC. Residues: CASSLAGKGNNEQFF. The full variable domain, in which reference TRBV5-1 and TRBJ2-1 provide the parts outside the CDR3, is KAGVTQTPRYLIKTRGQQVTLSCSPISGHRSVSWYQQTPGQGLQFLFEYFSETQRNKGNFPGRFSGRQFSNSRSEMNVSTLELGDSALYLCASSLAGKGNNEQFFGPGTRLTVL.